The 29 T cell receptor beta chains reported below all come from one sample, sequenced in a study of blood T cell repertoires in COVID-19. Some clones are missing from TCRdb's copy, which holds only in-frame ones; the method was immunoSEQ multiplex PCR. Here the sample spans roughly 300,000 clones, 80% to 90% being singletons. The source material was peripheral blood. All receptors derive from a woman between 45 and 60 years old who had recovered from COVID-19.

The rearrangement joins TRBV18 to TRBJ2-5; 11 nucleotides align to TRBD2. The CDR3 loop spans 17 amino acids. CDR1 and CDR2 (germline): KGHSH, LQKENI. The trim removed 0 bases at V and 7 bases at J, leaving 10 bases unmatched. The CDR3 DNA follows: TGTGCCAGCTCACCACCCGTACTAGCGGGGGTGCAGGGGACCCAGTACTTC. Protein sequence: CASSPPVLAGVQGTQYF. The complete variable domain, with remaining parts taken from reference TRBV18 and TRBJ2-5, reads NAGVMQNPRHLVRRRGQEARLRCSPMKGHSHVYWYRQLPEEGLKFMVYLQKENIIDESGMPKERFSAEFPKEGPSILRIQQVVRGDSAAYFCASSPPVLAGVQGTQYFGPGTRLLVL.

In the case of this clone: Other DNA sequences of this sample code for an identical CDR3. The CDR3 coding sequence is TGTGCCAGCAGCTTAGCCGGGGATTATGGCTACACCTTC. Amino acid sequence: CASSLAGDYGYTF. V gene TRBV7-2 combines with J gene TRBJ1-2; no firm D call. Germline CDR1 SGHTA, CDR2 FQGNSA. Trimming removed 0 bases from V and 5 bases from J, with 7 bases in between. The CDR3 spans 13 residues.

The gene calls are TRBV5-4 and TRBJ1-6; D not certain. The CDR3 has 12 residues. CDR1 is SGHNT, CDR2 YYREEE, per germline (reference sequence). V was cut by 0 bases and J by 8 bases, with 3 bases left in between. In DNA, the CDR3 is TGTGCCAGCAGCTTGGCTCATTCACCCCTCCACTTT. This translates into CASSLAHSPLHF. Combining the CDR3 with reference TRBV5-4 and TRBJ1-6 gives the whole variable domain ETGVTQSPTHLIKTRGQQVTLRCSSQSGHNTVSWYQQALGQGPQFIFQYYREEENGRGNFPPRFSGLQFPNYSSELNVNALELDDSALYLCASSLAHSPLHFGNGTRLTVT.

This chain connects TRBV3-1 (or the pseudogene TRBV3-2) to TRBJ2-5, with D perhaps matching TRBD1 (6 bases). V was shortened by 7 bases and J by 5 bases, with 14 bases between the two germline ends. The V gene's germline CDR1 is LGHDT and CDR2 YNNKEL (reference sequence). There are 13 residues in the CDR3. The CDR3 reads CASNGAGVETQYF. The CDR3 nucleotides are TGTGCCAGCAACGGGGCAGGGGTGGAGACCCAGTACTTC.

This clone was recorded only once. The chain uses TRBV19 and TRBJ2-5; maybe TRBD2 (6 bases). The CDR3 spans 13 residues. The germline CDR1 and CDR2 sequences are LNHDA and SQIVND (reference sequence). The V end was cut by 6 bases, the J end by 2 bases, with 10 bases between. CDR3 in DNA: TGTGCCAGTAGGAACGGGGGTCAAGAGACCCAGTACTTC. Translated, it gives CASRNGGQETQYF.

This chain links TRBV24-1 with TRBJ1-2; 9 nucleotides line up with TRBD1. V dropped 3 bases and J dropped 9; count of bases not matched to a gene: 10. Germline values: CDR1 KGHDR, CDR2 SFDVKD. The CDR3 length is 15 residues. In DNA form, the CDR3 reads TGTGCCACCAGTGATCCCGGGACAGGGAGGGGTAGCTACACCTTC. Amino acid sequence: CATSDPGTGRGSYTF.

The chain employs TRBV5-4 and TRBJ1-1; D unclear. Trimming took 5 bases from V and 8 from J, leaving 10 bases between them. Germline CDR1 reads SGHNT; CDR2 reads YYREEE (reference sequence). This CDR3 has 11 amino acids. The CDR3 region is CASRGGGEAFF. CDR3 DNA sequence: TGTGCCAGCAGGGGCGGAGGGGAAGCTTTCTTT.

Written as DNA, the CDR3 is TGTGCCAGTAGCCCCGGGACTTCCGAGACTGAAGCTTTCTTT. Translated: CASSPGTSETEAFF. The J gene is TRBJ1-1, the V gene TRBV19; maybe TRBD1 (5 bases). CDR1 is LNHDA and CDR2 is SQIVND in the germline V gene (reference sequence). V was pared by 6 bases and J by 5 bases, with 16 bases between. There are 14 residues in the CDR3.

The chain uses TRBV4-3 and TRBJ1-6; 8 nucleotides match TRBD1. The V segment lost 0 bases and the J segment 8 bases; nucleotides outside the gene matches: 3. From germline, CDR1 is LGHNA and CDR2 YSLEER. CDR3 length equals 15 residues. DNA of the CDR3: TGCGCCAGCAGCCAAGAGACAGGGGAAGATTCACCCCTCCACTTT. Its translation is CASSQETGEDSPLHF.

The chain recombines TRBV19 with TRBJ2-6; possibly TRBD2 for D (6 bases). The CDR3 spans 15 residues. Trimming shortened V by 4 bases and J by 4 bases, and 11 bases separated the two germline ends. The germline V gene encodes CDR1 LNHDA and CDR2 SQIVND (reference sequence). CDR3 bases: TGTGCCAGTAGTAACTGGGGGGACGGGGCCAACGTCCTGACTTTC. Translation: CASSNWGDGANVLTF. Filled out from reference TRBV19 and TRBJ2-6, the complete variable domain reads DGGITQSPKYLFRKEGQNVTLSCEQNLNHDAMYWYRQDPGQGLRLIYYSQIVNDFQKGDIAEGYSVSREKKESFPLTVTSAQKNPTAFYLCASSNWGDGANVLTFGAGSRLTVL.

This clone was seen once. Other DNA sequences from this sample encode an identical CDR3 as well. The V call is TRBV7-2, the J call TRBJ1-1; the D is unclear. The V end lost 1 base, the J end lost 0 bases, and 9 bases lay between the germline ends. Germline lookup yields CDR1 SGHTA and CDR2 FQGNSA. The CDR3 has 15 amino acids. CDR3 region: CASSLGATMNTEAFF. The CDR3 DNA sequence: TGTGCCAGCAGCTTAGGAGCGACCATGAACACTGAAGCTTTCTTT.

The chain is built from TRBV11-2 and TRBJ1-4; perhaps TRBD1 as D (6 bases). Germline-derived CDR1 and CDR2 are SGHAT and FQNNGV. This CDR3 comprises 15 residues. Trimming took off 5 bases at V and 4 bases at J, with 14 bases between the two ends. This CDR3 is CASSPGDRGNEKLFF. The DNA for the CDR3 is TGTGCCAGCAGCCCAGGGGATCGGGGTAATGAAAAACTGTTTTTT.

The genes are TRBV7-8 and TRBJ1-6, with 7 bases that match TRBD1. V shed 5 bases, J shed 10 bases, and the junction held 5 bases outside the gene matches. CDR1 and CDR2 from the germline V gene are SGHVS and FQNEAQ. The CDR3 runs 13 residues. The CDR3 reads CASSQDRLSPLHF. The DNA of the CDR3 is TGTGCCAGCAGCCAGGACAGGCTCTCACCCCTCCACTTT.

CDR3 region: CASKIDGVAGETQYF. The CDR3 DNA reads as TGTGCCAGCAAAATAGACGGGGTAGCGGGAGAGACCCAGTACTTC. The rearrangement links TRBV6-5 to TRBJ2-5; 7 bases agree with TRBD2. V trimming: 7 bases; J trimming: 4 bases; junction bases outside the gene matches: 12. The CDR3 is made up of 15 amino acids. Germline loops: CDR1 MNHEY, CDR2 SVGAGI.

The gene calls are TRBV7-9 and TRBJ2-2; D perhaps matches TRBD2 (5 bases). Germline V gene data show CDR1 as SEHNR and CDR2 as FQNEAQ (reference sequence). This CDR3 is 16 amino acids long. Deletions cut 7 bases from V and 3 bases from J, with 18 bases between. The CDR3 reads CASTPPYPGDTGELFF. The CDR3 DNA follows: TGTGCCAGCACCCCCCCATATCCCGGGGACACCGGGGAGCTGTTTTTT.

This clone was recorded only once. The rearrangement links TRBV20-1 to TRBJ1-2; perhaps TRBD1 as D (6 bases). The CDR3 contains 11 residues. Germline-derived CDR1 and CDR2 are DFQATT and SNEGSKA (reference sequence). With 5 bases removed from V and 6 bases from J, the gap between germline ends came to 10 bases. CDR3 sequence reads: CSAGRGDGYTF. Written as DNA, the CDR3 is TGCAGTGCTGGCAGGGGAGATGGCTACACCTTC.

This CDR3 reads CASSLWQQETQYF. In DNA, the CDR3 is TGTGCCAGCAGCTTATGGCAGCAAGAGACCCAGTACTTC. The J gene is TRBJ2-5, the V gene TRBV5-6; D is uncertain. CDR1 is SGHDT and CDR2 is YYEEEE in the germline V gene. The CDR3 has 13 residues. V was pared by 2 bases and J by 2 bases, with 7 bases between. The full variable domain, in which reference TRBV5-6 and TRBJ2-5 provide the parts outside the CDR3, is DAGVTQSPTHLIKTRGQQVTLRCSPKSGHDTVSWYQQALGQGPQFIFQYYEEEERQRGNFPDRFSGHQFPNYSSELNVNALLLGDSALYLCASSLWQQETQYFGPGTRLLVL.

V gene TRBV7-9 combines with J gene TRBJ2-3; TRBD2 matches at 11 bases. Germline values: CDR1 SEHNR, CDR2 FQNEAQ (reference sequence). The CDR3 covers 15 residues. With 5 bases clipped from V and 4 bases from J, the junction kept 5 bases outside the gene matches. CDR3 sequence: CASSAHSGRADTQYF. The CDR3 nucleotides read TGTGCCAGCAGCGCACATAGCGGGAGGGCAGATACGCAGTATTTT.

The DNA of the CDR3 is TGCAGCGGTCAGGGTTCAAGATACACTGAAGCTTTCTTT. Protein product: CSGQGSRYTEAFF. This chain joins TRBV29-1 and TRBJ1-1; D is possibly TRBD1 (5 bases). There are 13 residues in the CDR3. Per germline, CDR1 SQVTM and CDR2 ANQGSEA. The V and J ends lost 7 bases and 3 bases respectively, with 15 bases between them.

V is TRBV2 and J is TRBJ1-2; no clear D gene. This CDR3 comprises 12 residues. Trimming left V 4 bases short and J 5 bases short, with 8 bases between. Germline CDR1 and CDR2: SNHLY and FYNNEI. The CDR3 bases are TGTGCCAGCAGTGTTTACGGGTATGGCTACACCTTC. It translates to CASSVYGYGYTF.

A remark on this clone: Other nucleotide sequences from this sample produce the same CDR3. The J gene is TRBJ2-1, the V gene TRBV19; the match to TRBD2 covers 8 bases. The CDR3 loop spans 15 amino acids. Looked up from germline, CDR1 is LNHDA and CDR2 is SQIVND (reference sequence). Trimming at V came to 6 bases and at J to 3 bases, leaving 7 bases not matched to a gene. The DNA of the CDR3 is TGTGCCAGTAGACCTCGCGGGGGGATCTACAATGAGCAGTTCTTC. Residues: CASRPRGGIYNEQFF. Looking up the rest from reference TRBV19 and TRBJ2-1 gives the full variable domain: DGGITQSPKYLFRKEGQNVTLSCEQNLNHDAMYWYRQDPGQGLRLIYYSQIVNDFQKGDIAEGYSVSREKKESFPLTVTSAQKNPTAFYLCASRPRGGIYNEQFFGPGTRLTVL.

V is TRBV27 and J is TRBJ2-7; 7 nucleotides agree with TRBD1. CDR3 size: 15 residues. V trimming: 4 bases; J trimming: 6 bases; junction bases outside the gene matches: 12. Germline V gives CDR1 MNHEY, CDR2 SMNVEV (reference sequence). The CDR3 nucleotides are TGTGCCAGCAGTTCGTCCGGGACAGCAGCAGCCGAGCAGTACTTC. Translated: CASSSSGTAAAEQYF.

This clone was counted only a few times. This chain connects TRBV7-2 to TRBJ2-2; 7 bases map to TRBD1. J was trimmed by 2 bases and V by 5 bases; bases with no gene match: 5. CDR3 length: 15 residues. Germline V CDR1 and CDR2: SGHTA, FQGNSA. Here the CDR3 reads CASSRTGVNTGELFF. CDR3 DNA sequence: TGTGCCAGCAGCCGGACAGGCGTTAACACCGGGGAGCTGTTTTTT.

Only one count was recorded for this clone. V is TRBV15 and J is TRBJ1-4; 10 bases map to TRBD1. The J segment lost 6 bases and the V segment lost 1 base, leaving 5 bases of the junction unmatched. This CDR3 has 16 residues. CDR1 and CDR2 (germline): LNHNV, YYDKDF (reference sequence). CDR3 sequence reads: CATSRGQGALYEKLFF. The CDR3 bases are TGTGCCACCAGCAGAGGACAGGGGGCCCTATATGAAAAACTGTTTTTT. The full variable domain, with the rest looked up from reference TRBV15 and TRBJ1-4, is DAMVIQNPRYQVTQFGKPVTLSCSQTLNHNVMYWYQQKSSQAPKLLFHYYDKDFNNEADTPDNFQSRRPNTSFCFLDIRSPGLGDTAMYLCATSRGQGALYEKLFFGSGTQLSVL.

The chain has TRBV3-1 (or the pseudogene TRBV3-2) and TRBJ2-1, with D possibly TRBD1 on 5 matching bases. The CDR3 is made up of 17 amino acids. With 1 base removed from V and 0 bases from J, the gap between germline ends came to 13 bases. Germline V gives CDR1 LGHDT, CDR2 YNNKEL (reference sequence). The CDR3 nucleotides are TGTGCCAGCAGCCAAGCGATAGGGGTCAGCTCCTACAATGAGCAGTTCTTC. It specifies CASSQAIGVSSYNEQFF.

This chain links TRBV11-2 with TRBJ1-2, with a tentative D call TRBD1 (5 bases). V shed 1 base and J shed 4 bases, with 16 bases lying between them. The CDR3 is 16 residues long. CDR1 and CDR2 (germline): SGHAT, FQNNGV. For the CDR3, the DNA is TGTGCCAGCAGCTTAGTTACGGGGGTGAGTCGCTATGGCTACACCTTC. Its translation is CASSLVTGVSRYGYTF.

In nucleotides, the CDR3 is TGTGCCAGCGGGTCTCCGGGAACGGAGACCCAGTACTTC. Protein: CASGSPGTETQYF. The J gene is TRBJ2-5, the V gene TRBV7-2; tentative D call: TRBD2 (5 bases). Trimming pared 8 bases from V and 5 bases from J, leaving 15 bases between. The CDR3 loop spans 13 amino acids. Germline loops: CDR1 SGHTA, CDR2 FQGNSA.

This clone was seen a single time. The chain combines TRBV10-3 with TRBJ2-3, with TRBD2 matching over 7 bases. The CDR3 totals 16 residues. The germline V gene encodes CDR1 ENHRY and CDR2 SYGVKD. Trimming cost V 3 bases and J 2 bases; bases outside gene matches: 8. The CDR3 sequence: CAISESGGGHTDTQYF. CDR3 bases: TGTGCCATCAGTGAATCCGGCGGGGGTCACACAGATACGCAGTATTTT.

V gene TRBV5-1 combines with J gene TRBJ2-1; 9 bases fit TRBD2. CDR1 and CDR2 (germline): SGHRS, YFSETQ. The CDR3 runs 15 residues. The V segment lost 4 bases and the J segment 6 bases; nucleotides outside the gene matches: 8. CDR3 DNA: TGCGCCAGCAGCGAACGGACTAGCGCCCTCAATGAGCAGTTCTTC. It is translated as CASSERTSALNEQFF. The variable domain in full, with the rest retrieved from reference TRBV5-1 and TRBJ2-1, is KAGVTQTPRYLIKTRGQQVTLSCSPISGHRSVSWYQQTPGQGLQFLFEYFSETQRNKGNFPGRFSGRQFSNSRSEMNVSTLELGDSALYLCASSERTSALNEQFFGPGTRLTVL.